This is a list of T cell receptor beta chains from one sample in a study of regulatory T cells in long-lasting Graves disease. TCRdb processed the multiplex PCR reads anew with MiXCR; each CDR3 protein has one entry. This table holds 620,000 or so distinct CDR3 sequences, 15% to 20% found once. This sample also belongs to another study, concerning T cells in Graves' hyperthyroidism and ophthalmopathy.

Material: peripheral blood mononuclear cells (PBMCs), obtained at new diagnosis, from a patient treated with antithyroid drugs. The receptors stem from a woman in her twenties or thirties with Graves disease. CDR3s include the opening cysteine and the closing phenylalanine or tryptophan. A D gene is named only where the DNA matches it firmly. Clone size is given for some rows only: seen once, a few or many times, or a class if the clone is expanded.

many,TRBJ2-2,TRBV6-1,.,16,CASSVLAGVSTGELFF,TGTGCCAGCAGCGTGTTAGCAGGGGTTAGCACCGGGGAGCTGTTTTTT
many,TRBJ1-1,TRBV3-1,.,13,CASSRMGYTEAFF,TGTGCCAGCAGCCGCATGGGTTACACTGAAGCTTTCTTT
many,TRBJ2-5,TRBV5-5,.,13,CASSLEGEETKYF,TGTGCCAGCAGCTTGGAAGGGGAAGAGACCAAGTACTTC
many,TRBJ2-7,TRBV27,TRBD2,13,CASRRTSGYEQYF,TGTGCCAGCAGAAGGACTAGCGGGTACGAGCAGTACTTC
.,TRBJ2-1,TRBV20-1,.,14,CSARVPGLYNEQFF,TGCAGTGCTAGAGTACCAGGGCTCTACAATGAGCAGTTCTTC
.,TRBJ2-3,TRBV28,.,15,CASKKDLKRTDTQYF,TGTGCCAGCAAAAAAGACCTAAAGCGCACAGATACGCAGTATTTT
few,TRBJ2-3,TRBV9,TRBD2,17,CASSGHFLAGGADTQYF,TGTGCCAGCAGCGGCCATTTCCTAGCGGGAGGGGCAGATACGCAGTATTTT
many,TRBJ1-4,TRBV29-1,.,13,CSVVEAVGEKLFF,TGCAGCGTTGTGGAGGCTGTTGGGGAAAAACTGTTTTTT
few,TRBJ2-6,TRBV11-2,.,15,CASSLDGFGANVLTF,TGTGCCAGCAGCCTGGATGGGTTCGGGGCCAACGTCCTGACTTTC
few,TRBJ1-1,TRBV19,.,13,CASSISGDVEAFF,TGTGCCAGTAGTATATCAGGGGATGTTGAAGCTTTCTTT
many,TRBJ1-6,TRBV7-6,.,15,CASSLVGAGNSPLHF,TGTGCCAGCAGCTTAGTCGGAGCTGGGAATTCACCCCTCCACTTT
many,TRBJ2-3,TRBV29-1,TRBD1,14,CSVRQGASTDTQYF,TGCAGCGTTAGACAGGGGGCGAGCACAGATACGCAGTATTTT
many,TRBJ1-1,TRBV19,TRBD1,14,CASSTQGASTEAFF,TGTGCCAGTAGTACTCAGGGGGCGAGCACTGAAGCTTTCTTT
many,TRBJ1-2,TRBV12-3/TRBV12-4,.,14,CASSLGGTKYGYTF,TGTGCCAGCAGTTTAGGTGGGACCAAGTATGGCTACACCTTC
many,TRBJ2-7,TRBV12-3/TRBV12-4,TRBD1,16,CASSSQGALTPYEQYF,TGTGCCAGCAGTTCCCAGGGGGCGCTTACCCCTTACGAGCAGTACTTC
.,TRBJ1-6,TRBV12-3/TRBV12-4,TRBD1,14,CASKPGTDNSPLHF,TGTGCCAGCAAGCCCGGGACAGATAATTCACCCCTCCACTTT
many,TRBJ2-7,TRBV29-1,.,12,CSAGTLPSEQYF,TGCAGCGCCGGGACTCTACCCTCCGAGCAGTACTTC